Listed below are T cell receptor beta chains from one sample, sequenced in a study of human T cells and chemical hapten exposure. TCRdb fed the RACE reads into MiXCR, producing one record per CDR3 protein. The sample gives some 180,000 distinct CDR3 sequences, approximately 26% of which show up once; 2% to 2.5% is in the top ten. The material was whole blood, obtained in connection with sensitization to the hapten diphenylcyclopropenone (DPC). These receptors came from a woman aged 40 to 50 with alopecia areata. Some clones in this sample may be carry-over from other donors' samples. Both conserved end residues are part of each CDR3. A D gene is named only where the DNA matches it firmly. A row's size may be missing; if present it is once, few, many or a size class.

TRBJ2-1 TRBD2 few TRBV28 TGTGCCAGCAGGACGGGACTAGCGGGCCACCATGAGCAGTTCTTC CASRTGLAGHHEQFF
TRBJ2-3 TRBD1 few TRBV10-3 TGTGCCATCACTACAAGCCGGGACAGGGACCCAGATACGCAGTATTTT CAITTSRDRDPDTQYF
TRBJ2-7 NA many TRBV10-3 TGTGCCATCTCGCTAGATAGCTCCTACGAGCAGTACTTC CAISLDSSYEQYF
TRBJ1-5 NA few TRBV20-1 TGCAGTGCCCCGAGAGGGGGTAACAATCAGCCCCAGCATTTT CSAPRGGNNQPQHF
TRBJ2-5 TRBD1 many TRBV6-5 TGTGCCAGCAGTTACTCGGGACAGGGGCGGGAGACCCAGTACTTC CASSYSGQGRETQYF
TRBJ2-7 NA few TRBV7-9 TGTGCCAGCAGCTTAGGGTCCTCACCCTACGAGCAGTACTTC CASSLGSSPYEQYF
TRBJ2-1 TRBD2 NA TRBV7-9 TGTGCCAGCAGCCCTCAGGCCGGGACTAGCGTCTACAATGAGCAGTTCTTC CASSPQAGTSVYNEQFF
TRBJ2-1 NA few TRBV5-1 TGCGCCAGCAGCTTGGAAACAAATGAGCAGTTCTTC CASSLETNEQFF
TRBJ2-2 NA few TRBV6-1 TGTGCCAGCTACGAGGGAGCGAACACCGGGGAGCTGTTTTTT CASYEGANTGELFF
TRBJ2-6 TRBD2 few TRBV4-2 TGTGCCAGCAGCCAGCGGACTAGCGGGGCTGGGGCCAACGTCCTGACTTTC CASSQRTSGAGANVLTF
TRBJ2-3 TRBD2 few TRBV2 TGTGCCAGCAGTGAGGGGGAAGAGCGGGAGGGCACAGATACGCAGTATTTT CASSEGEEREGTDTQYF
TRBJ2-1 NA many TRBV4-3 TGCGCCAGCAGCCAAGATGTAGCCTCCAAGGAGTTCTTC CASSQDVASKEFF
TRBJ2-1 NA NA TRBV5-4 TGTGCCAGCAGCTTGGACTCCCTCGAGCAGTTCTTC CASSLDSLEQFF
TRBJ2-2 NA NA TRBV5-5 TGTGCCAGCAGCTTGGACGGGGGCTTCGGCGGGGAGCTGTTTTTT CASSLDGGFGGELFF
TRBJ1-2 NA NA TRBV7-2 TGTGCCAGCAGCTTAGTTGGGGGGGCGGATGGCTACACCTTC CASSLVGGADGYTF
TRBJ2-1 NA many TRBV29-1 TGCAGCGTTGAAACAGGGTCCAATGAGCAGTTCTTC CSVETGSNEQFF
TRBJ2-3 NA NA TRBV10-3 TGTGCCATCAGTTTGGGGGACAACACAGATACGCAGTATTTT CAISLGDNTDTQYF
TRBJ1-1 TRBD1 few TRBV15 TGTGCCACCAGCCGGACAGGTTCGAACACTGAAGCTTTCTTT CATSRTGSNTEAFF
TRBJ2-7 NA few TRBV7-2 TGTGCCAGCAGCCCCCAGGACACCTACTCCTACGAGCAGTACTTC CASSPQDTYSYEQYF
TRBJ1-4 NA NA TRBV20-1 TGCAGTGCTTACACCTCACTAGGCGAGGAAAAACTGTTTTTT CSAYTSLGEEKLFF